These 27 T cell receptor beta chains originate from one sample sequenced in a study of Graves' ophthalmopathy and Graves' hyperthyroidism. Amplifying from RNA transcripts, the study obtained TCR beta CDR3 regions. After a first-round RT-PCR with HTBI primers, a second-round multiplex PCR was run. TCRdb re-called the multiplex PCR reads with MiXCR, one entry per CDR3 protein. In the table there are about 180,000 distinct CDR3 sequences, more than 30% of which are singletons. The sample taken for sequencing was peripheral blood. All receptors derive from a woman in her thirties or forties with Graves' ophthalmopathy.

The chain combines TRBV7-8 with TRBJ2-5; possibly TRBD2 for D (6 bases). Germline V gene lookup returns CDR1 SGHVS and CDR2 FQNEAQ. This CDR3 comprises 14 residues. With 2 bases removed from V and 2 bases from J, the gap between germline ends came to 9 bases. The CDR3 DNA reads TGTGCCAGCAGCTTATCGGGGAGGCAAGAGACCCAGTACTTC. Protein sequence: CASSLSGRQETQYF.

This clonotype has at least ten counts. This sequence joins TRBV19 and TRBJ2-6; no definite D call. Trimming took off 4 bases at V and 0 bases at J, with 7 bases between the two ends. The germline V gene encodes CDR1 LNHDA and CDR2 SQIVND (reference sequence). The CDR3 has 15 amino acids. CDR3 in DNA: TGTGCCAGTAGTAAGGCTGCCTCTGGGGCCAACGTCCTGACTTTC. This codes for CASSKAASGANVLTF.

This clonotype was counted at least ten times. The chain joins TRBV4-1 to TRBJ1-1; D ambiguous. V lost 1 base and J lost 1, with 7 bases in between. The CDR3 contains 14 residues. Germline lookup yields CDR1 MGHRA and CDR2 YSYEKL. This CDR3 is CASSQGDTNTEAFF. CDR3 nucleotides: TGCGCCAGCAGCCAAGGCGATACGAACACTGAAGCTTTCTTT.

This clonotype was picked up a small number of times. The genes are TRBV28 and TRBJ1-1; D not certain. CDR3 length equals 13 residues. Trimming cost V 6 bases and J 2 bases, with 10 bases left between them. Germline values: CDR1 MDHEN, CDR2 SYDVKM. The CDR3 reads CASSTGGNTEAFF. The CDR3 coding sequence is TGTGCCAGCAGCACTGGAGGAAACACTGAAGCTTTCTTT.

This clonotype has ten or more counts. The V and J genes are TRBV18 and TRBJ2-7; D is unclear. The germline CDR1 and CDR2 sequences are KGHSH and LQKENI. This CDR3 spans 13 amino acids. Trimming took off 2 bases at V and 3 bases at J, with 8 bases between the two ends. CDR3 protein: CASSPIGDYEQYF. The CDR3 region has the DNA TGTGCCAGCTCACCAATAGGAGACTACGAGCAGTACTTC.

This clonotype was counted many times. CDR3 nucleotides: TGTGCCAGCAGTCTCTCAAGCAGGGGAGCTGGCGAGCAGTACTTC. It yields the protein CASSLSSRGAGEQYF. The V and J genes are TRBV28 and TRBJ2-7; the D gene is possibly TRBD1 (6 bases). CDR3 length equals 15 residues. Germline assignment: CDR1 MDHEN and CDR2 SYDVKM. V was pared by 5 bases and J by 6 bases, with 20 bases between.

The CDR3 reads CASSPVAGMDEELFF. The CDR3 coding sequence is TGTGCCAGCAGTCCGGTAGCGGGGATGGACGAGGAGCTGTTTTTT. The rearrangement uses TRBV28 and TRBJ2-2; 8 bases line up with TRBD2. Trimming took 5 bases from V and 10 from J; bases not matched to a gene: 12. The CDR3 covers 15 residues. Germline V lookup: CDR1 MDHEN, CDR2 SYDVKM.

The chain is built from TRBV6-2 or TRBV6-3 and TRBJ1-5; tentative D call: TRBD1 (5 bases). The germline CDR1 and CDR2 sequences are MNHEY and SVGEGT. There are 13 residues in the CDR3. V lost 8 bases to trimming and J lost 3 bases, with 11 bases between them. The CDR3: CASGRGANQPQHF. The CDR3 region has the DNA TGTGCCAGCGGGAGAGGGGCCAATCAGCCCCAGCATTTT.

There are many counts of this clonotype. A much larger clone lies one base from this, so it may be a read error. This likely comes from a read error, as the CDR3 has no conserved phenylalanine or tryptophan at its end. This chain joins TRBV6-1 and TRBJ2-7, with TRBD2 as a possible D gene (6 bases). CDR1 MNHNS and CDR2 SASEGT come from the germline V gene. The CDR3 extends over 15 amino acids. The V end was cut by 6 bases, the J end by 0 bases, with 15 bases between. This CDR3 reads CASSAGPPSSYEQYS. The CDR3 DNA is TGTGCCAGCAGCGCGGGACCCCCGAGCTCCTACGAGCAGTACTCC.

The chain couples TRBV11-1 to TRBJ2-4; 15 bases align to TRBD2. Germline CDR1 and CDR2: SGHAT and FQDESV (reference sequence). The CDR3 contains 18 residues. Trimming at V came to 5 bases and at J to 2 bases, leaving 7 bases not matched to a gene. CDR3 sequence reads: CASSHGLAGGPTKNIQYF. The CDR3 DNA sequence: TGTGCCAGCAGCCACGGACTAGCGGGGGGGCCGACCAAAAACATTCAGTACTTC.

This rearrangement joins TRBV11-2 to TRBJ1-2; D is ambiguous. Germline CDR1 reads SGHAT; CDR2 reads FQNNGV. This CDR3 is built from 13 residues. Trimming shortened V by 5 bases and J by 4 bases, and 11 bases separated the two germline ends. The DNA for the CDR3 is TGTGCCAGCAGCGCTCAGGCGCTCTATGGCTACACCTTC. It yields the protein CASSAQALYGYTF.

The rearrangement joins TRBV2 to TRBJ2-5; no reliable D call. Trimming stripped 6 bases from V and 7 bases from J, with 12 bases between. This CDR3 has 12 residues. Germline CDR1 is SNHLY and CDR2 is FYNNEI. The CDR3 DNA sequence: TGTGCCAGCAGGGCCCTCGATGGGACCCAGTACTTC. Its translation: CASRALDGTQYF.

This clonotype appeared many times. The CDR3 DNA sequence: TGTGCTAGTGGTTTGGGGACAGGGAACAATCAGCCCCAGCATTTT. Its protein product is CASGLGTGNNQPQHF. The chain combines TRBV12-5 with TRBJ1-5; TRBD1 matches 8 bases. The CDR3 is made up of 15 amino acids. Germline CDR1 LGHNT, CDR2 FRNRAP. Trimming at V came to 1 base and at J to 3 bases, leaving 2 bases not matched to a gene.

The chain has TRBV6-5 and TRBJ1-6, with D perhaps matching TRBD1 (5 bases). V was trimmed by 2 bases and J by 7 bases, leaving 9 bases between them. The length of the CDR3 is 14 residues. Germline CDR1 is MNHEY and CDR2 is SVGAGI. The CDR3 region is CASSYRQGNSPLHF. The CDR3 DNA reads TGTGCCAGCAGTTACCGGCAGGGAAATTCACCCCTCCACTTT.

There are many counts of this clonotype. This chain uses TRBV20-1 with TRBJ2-7; 9 nucleotides match TRBD1. This CDR3 contains 12 residues. The germline V gene encodes CDR1 DFQATT and CDR2 SNEGSKA (reference sequence). The V and J ends lost 7 bases and 4 bases, in that order; junction bases with no gene match: 5. As DNA, the CDR3 is TGCAGTGAGAGGGGACAGGGTTACGAGCAGTACTTC. The encoded protein is CSERGQGYEQYF.

Many counts were recorded for this clonotype. J is TRBJ2-2 and V is TRBV11-1; D tentatively reads TRBD1 or TRBD2 (6 bases each). Germline V gives CDR1 SGHAT, CDR2 FQDESV (reference sequence). V was shortened by 6 bases and J by 4 bases, with 18 bases between the two germline ends. The CDR3 extends over 16 amino acids. In DNA, the CDR3 is TGTGCCAGCAGATCTAATACAGGGCGGGGCACCGGGGAGCTGTTTTTT. It is translated as CASRSNTGRGTGELFF.

This clonotype was found many times. This chain uses TRBV4-2 with TRBJ1-5, with TRBD1 matching over 7 bases. This CDR3 has 20 amino acids. Germline CDR1 and CDR2: LGHNA and YNFKEQ. The V gene end was trimmed by 1 base and the J gene end by 0 bases; junction bases not matched to a gene: 15. The chain's CDR3 is CASSQVFWTGDTYSNQPQHF. In DNA form, the CDR3 reads TGTGCCAGCAGCCAAGTTTTTTGGACAGGCGATACCTATAGCAATCAGCCCCAGCATTTT.

In its sample, this clonotype was seen a few times. The V and J genes are TRBV20-1 and TRBJ2-7, with TRBD2 identical over 10 bases. Trimming cost V 3 bases and J 6 bases; bases outside gene matches: 8. CDR3 length: 14 residues. The germline CDR1 and CDR2 sequences are DFQATT and SNEGSKA (reference sequence). CDR3 in amino acids: CSARAGTSEGEQYF. CDR3 bases: TGCAGTGCTAGGGCCGGGACTAGCGAGGGCGAGCAGTACTTC.

This clonotype occurred many times. The rearrangement joins TRBV20-1 to TRBJ1-1; the D is unclear. This CDR3 spans 16 amino acids. Germline V gene lookup returns CDR1 DFQATT and CDR2 SNEGSKA (reference sequence). V lost 5 bases, J lost 0 bases, and 19 bases lay in between. CDR3: CSALRPGSEMNTEAFF. CDR3 in DNA: TGCAGTGCTTTAAGACCGGGATCCGAAATGAACACTGAAGCTTTCTTT.

This clonotype was seen many times. The chain couples TRBV6-5 to TRBJ2-5; no reliable D call. Germline loops: CDR1 MNHEY, CDR2 SVGAGI. The CDR3 has 13 amino acids. The V and J ends lost 0 bases and 5 bases respectively, with 7 bases between them. The DNA of the CDR3 is TGTGCCAGCAGTTACTCGCGCCGGGAGACCCAGTACTTC. It encodes CASSYSRRETQYF.

This clonotype was recorded many times. CDR3 loop: CASSLARGGLETQYF. Written as DNA, the CDR3 is TGTGCCAGCAGCTTAGCGCGCGGAGGGTTGGAGACCCAGTACTTC. The chain is built from TRBV7-9 and TRBJ2-5; D perhaps matches TRBD2 (6 bases). CDR3 length: 15 residues. From germline, CDR1 is SEHNR and CDR2 FQNEAQ (reference sequence). Trimming removed 0 bases at V and 5 bases at J, with 13 bases between.

This clonotype was recorded at least ten times. The chain couples TRBV7-9 to TRBJ2-7; no reliable D call. The germline V and J ends were trimmed by 4 bases and 2 bases, with 15 bases remaining between them. The germline V gene encodes CDR1 SEHNR and CDR2 FQNEAQ (reference sequence). This CDR3 is 15 amino acids long. The CDR3 spells CASSSTLRYTYEQYF. CDR3 nucleotides: TGTGCCAGCAGCTCGACCCTTCGTTATACCTACGAGCAGTACTTC.

This clonotype has a single count. This chain uses TRBV2 with TRBJ1-5, with 8 bases matching TRBD1. J was trimmed by 3 bases and V by 1 base; bases with no gene match: 2. The CDR3 length is 15 residues. Germline V lookup: CDR1 SNHLY, CDR2 FYNNEI. The CDR3 DNA is TGTGCCAGCAGTGAAGGGACAGGGTACAATCAGCCCCAGCATTTT. Its protein product is CASSEGTGYNQPQHF.

The chain combines TRBV6-4 with TRBJ2-7, with D possibly TRBD2 on 5 matching bases. The length of the CDR3 is 13 residues. Germline assignment: CDR1 MRHNA and CDR2 SNTAGT. V lost 5 bases to trimming and J lost 2 bases, with 10 bases between them. The CDR3 protein is CASSLDFAYEQYF. CDR3 DNA sequence: TGTGCCAGCAGTCTGGACTTTGCCTACGAGCAGTACTTC.

The chain is built from TRBV7-8 and TRBJ2-2; 7 bases are a match to TRBD1. CDR1 and CDR2 (germline): SGHVS, FQNEAQ. After removal of 0 bases from V and 4 bases from J, the junction contained 5 bases not matched to a gene. This CDR3 is built from 16 residues. CDR3: CASSLAGQTVTGELFF. The CDR3 DNA reads as TGTGCCAGCAGCTTAGCGGGACAGACAGTCACCGGGGAGCTGTTTTTT.

The chain carries TRBV11-2 and TRBJ2-7, with TRBD1 identical over 12 bases. Trimming cost V 6 bases and J 0 bases; bases outside gene matches: 6. CDR3 length: 16 residues. Per germline, CDR1 SGHAT and CDR2 FQNNGV. The DNA for the CDR3 is TGTGCCAGCAGTGGGACAGGGGGCACCAGCTCCTACGAGCAGTACTTC. Protein: CASSGTGGTSSYEQYF.

The chain links TRBV28 to TRBJ2-7; D is unresolved. Trimming took off 6 bases at V and 3 bases at J, with 9 bases between the two ends. The CDR3 covers 12 residues. From germline, CDR1 is MDHEN and CDR2 SYDVKM. The CDR3 loop reads CASSLDDYEQYF. CDR3 bases: TGTGCCAGCAGCCTAGACGACTACGAGCAGTACTTC.